Sequencing of this T cell receptor (beta chain) was carried out in a study of human versus mouse CDR3 diversity and MHC coevolution. Germline CDR1 is MNHEY and CDR2 is SVGAGI. The CDR3 totals 16 residues. Trimming pared 2 bases from V and 2 bases from J, leaving 14 bases between. The assay was immunoSEQ multiplex PCR, and TCRdb's table has in-frame clones only and misses some. The sample lists 60,000 to 95,000 clones, around 92% occurring once. This TCR derives from a person aged 25 to 75 in good health. The chain links TRBV6-5 to TRBJ2-3; D is perhaps TRBD1 (6 bases). The sample consisted of naive CD4+ T cells from blood. Sample subset: CD45RO-negative CD62L-positive naive CD4 T cells. This CDR3 reads CASSYGQGLFTDTQYF. CDR3 DNA: TGTGCCAGCAGTTACGGGCAGGGGCTATTCACAGATACGCAGTATTTT.